The 32 T cell receptor beta chains presented below share a single source sample, sequenced in a study of T cell responses to AZD1222 COVID-19 vaccine (dated by TCRdb to the early 2020s). The sample's time point label, decoded: baseline before first vaccination. Library preparation used the immunoSEQ multiplex PCR assay. TCRdb retrieved this table from immuneACCESS and kept in-frame rearrangements only. Not all clones are present; in checked studies, unresolved V genes account for under half, and no reason is known for the remainder. Here the sample has some 150,000 clones; 70% to 90% occur a single time. 7.5% to 8.5% of the sample is in the top ten clones. The sample was peripheral blood, taken on day 0 of AZD1222 vaccination. Receptors were obtained from an adult in good health.

CDR3 residues: CASSQPLGTAVSYEQYF. CDR3 in DNA: TGCGCCAGCAGCCAACCCCTGGGGACAGCAGTCTCCTACGAGCAGTACTTC. The chain combines TRBV4-1 with TRBJ2-7; 7 nucleotides match TRBD1. The junction had 10 bases not matched to a gene; V was cut back by 2 bases and J by 0 bases. This CDR3 has 17 residues. Germline assignment: CDR1 MGHRA and CDR2 YSYEKL.

V usage is TRBV28 and J usage is TRBJ2-1; D call uncertain. Germline-derived CDR1 and CDR2 are MDHEN and SYDVKM. This CDR3 has 13 amino acids. The germline V and J ends were trimmed by 5 bases and 3 bases, with 8 bases remaining between them. The CDR3 protein is CASSLDIYNEQFF. CDR3 DNA: TGTGCCAGCAGTCTTGACATCTACAATGAGCAGTTCTTC.

J is TRBJ1-5 and V is TRBV30, with D perhaps matching TRBD1 (5 bases). The V gene's germline CDR1 is GTSNPN and CDR2 SVGIG (reference sequence). CDR3 size: 13 residues. Trimming stripped 4 bases from V and 3 bases from J, with 10 bases between. The CDR3, as DNA: TGTGCCTGGACTCCGGGACTCAATCAGCCCCAGCATTTT. It encodes CAWTPGLNQPQHF.

The sample holds a few counts of this clone. The CDR3 region is CASSRGVLGTGELFF. The CDR3 bases are TGTGCCAGCAGCAGAGGGGTACTTGGGACCGGGGAGCTGTTTTTT. The chain links TRBV7-9 to TRBJ2-2; D possibly matches TRBD1 or TRBD2 (5 bases each). The germline V and J ends were trimmed by 5 bases and 5 bases, with 15 bases remaining between them. Per the germline V gene, CDR1 is SEHNR and CDR2 is FQNEAQ (reference sequence). This CDR3 region has 15 residues.

In this sample, this clone turned up a few times. The V and J genes are TRBV6-5 and TRBJ2-1; 11 nucleotides match TRBD1. The CDR3 is 15 amino acids. Per the germline V gene, CDR1 is MNHEY and CDR2 is SVGAGI. With V trimmed by 5 bases and J by 8 bases, 8 bases remained unmatched. The CDR3 sequence: CASSQGGQGVYEQFF. The CDR3 bases are TGTGCCAGCAGTCAGGGGGGACAGGGGGTCTATGAGCAGTTCTTC.

J is TRBJ1-2 and V is TRBV6-1, with TRBD1 as a possible D gene (5 bases). CDR3 length: 20 residues. CDR1 MNHNS and CDR2 SASEGT come from the germline V gene. V was clipped by 1 base and J by 4 bases, with 28 bases between them. CDR3 nucleotides: TGTGCCAGCAGTGAAGTTCTTGTTCGGGCAGGGAAAGGGATGAGCTATGGCTACACCTTC. It translates to CASSEVLVRAGKGMSYGYTF.

In its sample, this clone was seen a few times. This chain connects TRBV3-1 (or the pseudogene TRBV3-2) to TRBJ1-4; D is possibly TRBD1 (5 bases). The CDR3 covers 16 residues. The germline gives CDR1 LGHDT, CDR2 YNNKEL (reference sequence). V lost 1 base, J lost 8 bases, and 17 bases lay in between. The CDR3 DNA reads as TGTGCCAGCAGCCAAGCGGGGCCTCGGGTCATGGAAAAACTGTTTTTT. This gives the protein CASSQAGPRVMEKLFF.

The V call is TRBV7-2, the J call TRBJ2-5; D gene ambiguous. Trimming removed 1 base at V and 1 base at J, with 4 bases between. The V gene's germline CDR1 is SGHTA and CDR2 FQGNSA. This CDR3 spans 13 amino acids. The CDR3 loop reads CASSLDPQETQYF. CDR3 DNA sequence: TGTGCCAGCAGCTTAGACCCCCAAGAGACCCAGTACTTC.

The V and J genes are TRBV6-1 and TRBJ1-5; a possible D gene is TRBD1 (6 bases). Per the germline V gene, CDR1 is MNHNS and CDR2 is SASEGT. The ends were cut back, 2 bases at V and 6 bases at J, with 11 bases in the middle. The CDR3 runs to 14 residues. The chain's CDR3 is CASSEIAGVQPQHF. The CDR3 DNA reads TGTGCCAGCAGTGAAATAGCAGGGGTTCAGCCCCAGCATTTT.

The V call is TRBV7-2, the J call TRBJ1-2, with 7 positions matching TRBD1. The CDR3 sequence is 14 residues long. Germline lookup yields CDR1 SGHTA and CDR2 FQGNSA. With 3 bases clipped from V and 4 bases from J, the junction kept 5 bases outside the gene matches. CDR3 amino acids: CASSFRGPSYGYTF. The CDR3 DNA sequence: TGTGCCAGCAGCTTTAGGGGGCCCAGCTATGGCTACACCTTC.

The chain joins TRBV23-1 to TRBJ1-5; 7 bases are a match to TRBD1. TRBV23-1 is an ORF for which the function is uncertain. The CDR3 runs to 17 residues. V lost 0 bases and J lost 3; bases outside the gene matches: 8. The CDR3 spells CASSQSHNRGNNQPQHF. CDR3 bases: TGCGCCAGCAGTCAATCCCATAACAGGGGTAACAATCAGCCCCAGCATTTT.

A few counts support this clone. This chain joins TRBV29-1 and TRBJ1-2; tentative D call: TRBD1 (5 bases). The germline V and J ends were trimmed by 4 bases and 1 base, with 16 bases remaining between them. Germline V gene lookup returns CDR1 SQVTM and CDR2 ANQGSEA. The CDR3 is 15 amino acids. CDR3 nucleotides: TGCAGCGTTGTGGGCAGGGTAGGGGATAACTATGGCTACACCTTC. The encoded protein is CSVVGRVGDNYGYTF.

The chain is built from TRBV5-1 and TRBJ2-5; maybe TRBD2 (6 bases). The CDR3 is 15 amino acids. V was clipped by 4 bases and J by 5 bases, with 18 bases between them. Germline CDR1 is SGHRS and CDR2 is YFSETQ. Here the CDR3 DNA reads TGCGCCAGCAGCACGGGACTCGCGGAGTCGGAGACCCAGTACTTC. It translates to CASSTGLAESETQYF.

The chain combines TRBV4-1 with TRBJ1-2, with D perhaps TRBD1 (5 bases). Trimming took 0 bases from V and 9 from J, leaving 20 bases between them. Germline loops: CDR1 MGHRA, CDR2 YSYEKL. The CDR3 is made up of 16 amino acids. CDR3 amino acids: CASSQDPVGLRRSYTF. CDR3 bases: TGCGCCAGCAGCCAAGATCCGGTGGGACTCAGACGTAGCTACACCTTC.

This clone has a handful of counts. The V call is TRBV14, the J call TRBJ1-6; D is uncertain. The CDR3 has 18 residues. The V gene lost 1 base and the J gene lost 0 bases, with 13 bases spanning the gap. CDR1 is SGHDN, CDR2 FVKESK, per germline. CDR3 region: CASSQAGRFSSYNSPLHF. For the CDR3, the DNA is TGTGCCAGCAGCCAAGCGGGCCGATTCAGCTCCTATAATTCACCCCTCCACTTT.

In nucleotides, the CDR3 is TGTGCCAGCAGTGAAGGGCGGGACAGGGATTCCTATGGCTACACCTTC. Residues: CASSEGRDRDSYGYTF. The chain uses TRBV2 and TRBJ1-2, with 9 bases identical to TRBD1. There are 16 residues in the CDR3. Unmatched junction bases numbered 7, after V lost 1 base and J lost 4 bases. Germline V gene data show CDR1 as SNHLY and CDR2 as FYNNEI. Variable domain in full (rest from reference TRBV2 and TRBJ1-2): EPEVTQTPSHQVTQMGQEVILRCVPISNHLYFYWYRQILGQKVEFLVSFYNNEISEKSEIFDDQFSVERPDGSNFTLKIRSTKLEDSAMYFCASSEGRDRDSYGYTFGSGTRLTVV.

This CDR3 reads CASSSPGTGGTQYF. The CDR3 DNA reads TGTGCCAGCAGCTCTCCCGGGACAGGGGGGACCCAGTACTTC. This sequence joins TRBV7-2 and TRBJ2-5; 11 nucleotides line up with TRBD1. The V segment lost 4 bases and the J segment 7 bases; nucleotides outside the gene matches: 5. CDR3 size: 14 residues. Germline CDR1 and CDR2: SGHTA and FQGNSA.

The rearrangement uses TRBV12-5 and TRBJ2-2; TRBD2 might be the D (5 bases). V lost 4 bases and J 0 bases, leaving 15 bases between the germline ends. This CDR3 comprises 17 residues. Germline V gives CDR1 LGHNT, CDR2 FRNRAP. CDR3 sequence reads: CASGSPVAGSNTGELFF. CDR3 nucleotide sequence: TGTGCTAGTGGTTCGCCAGTGGCGGGCTCGAACACCGGGGAGCTGTTTTTT.

This chain connects TRBV9 to TRBJ1-1; D remains unclear. Germline CDR1 is SGDLS and CDR2 is YYNGEE. Deletions cut 0 bases from V and 5 bases from J, with 5 bases between. The CDR3 is made up of 12 amino acids. The chain's CDR3 is CASSVAGTEAFF. The CDR3, as DNA: TGTGCCAGCAGCGTAGCTGGGACTGAAGCTTTCTTT.

This clone was observed once. The rearrangement links TRBV2 to TRBJ1-2, with no clear D. The CDR3 is made up of 13 amino acids. Germline loops: CDR1 SNHLY, CDR2 FYNNEI. V was shortened by 0 bases and J by 7 bases, with 9 bases between the two germline ends. CDR3 in amino acids: CASSEAPGSGYTF. CDR3 coding DNA: TGTGCCAGCAGTGAAGCGCCAGGCTCTGGCTACACCTTC.

The rearrangement uses TRBV7-9 and TRBJ2-2; TRBD1 aligns across 9 bases. V lost 5 bases to trimming and J lost 2 bases; unmatched junction nucleotides: 12. Germline V gene data show CDR1 as SEHNR and CDR2 as FQNEAQ (reference sequence). The CDR3 sequence is 18 residues long. The CDR3 sequence: CASSLPPGQGRNTGELFF. As DNA, the CDR3 is TGTGCCAGCAGCCTCCCGCCGGGACAGGGCCGAAACACCGGGGAGCTGTTTTTT.

The J gene is TRBJ1-3, the V gene TRBV27, with D perhaps matching TRBD1 (5 bases). The CDR3 totals 15 residues. Germline CDR1 is MNHEY and CDR2 is SMNVEV (reference sequence). Trimming took 4 bases from V and 0 from J, leaving 10 bases between them. The CDR3 reads CASSSLGTSGNTIYF. The CDR3 coding sequence is TGTGCCAGCAGTTCCCTCGGGACCTCTGGAAACACCATATATTTT.

DNA of the CDR3: TGTGCCAGCAGCAGGACACCGCGAGGTGAAAAACTGTTTTTT. Protein product: CASSRTPRGEKLFF. This chain uses TRBV6-5 with TRBJ1-4; possibly TRBD1 for D (5 bases). V lost 6 bases and J lost 7, with 15 bases in between. The germline CDR1 and CDR2 sequences are MNHEY and SVGAGI. This CDR3 region has 14 residues.

This chain links TRBV18 with TRBJ1-1, with unresolved D. Between the trimmed V and J ends, which lost 3 bases and 3 bases, there was a span of 17 bases. Germline CDR1 KGHSH, CDR2 LQKENI. The CDR3 covers 16 residues. The CDR3 is CASSPLTLKEDTEAFF. CDR3 DNA: TGTGCCAGCTCACCTCTAACCCTAAAGGAGGACACTGAAGCTTTCTTT.

The rearrangement links TRBV5-7 to TRBJ1-5; no clear D. TRBV5-7 is an open reading frame whose function is uncertain. The germline V and J ends were trimmed by 6 bases and 9 bases, with 19 bases remaining between them. The CDR3 loop spans 14 amino acids. The CDR3 sequence: CASNTPTGRRPQHF. CDR3 coding DNA: TGTGCCAGCAATACCCCCACCGGACGTCGGCCCCAGCATTTT.

The chain uses TRBV9 and TRBJ1-1; 7 bases are a match to TRBD1. Unmatched junction bases numbered 3, after V lost 3 bases and J lost 1 base. The CDR3 runs 14 residues. Germline V gives CDR1 SGDLS, CDR2 YYNGEE. The CDR3 DNA sequence: TGTGCCAGCAGCGCCTCAGGGGGGAACACTGAAGCTTTCTTT. Protein product: CASSASGGNTEAFF. The full variable domain, its missing parts supplied by reference TRBV9 and TRBJ1-1, is DSGVTQTPKHLITATGQRVTLRCSPRSGDLSVYWYQQSLDQGLQFLIQYYNGEERAKGNILERFSAQQFPDLHSELNLSSLELGDSALYFCASSASGGNTEAFFGQGTRLTVV.

CDR3: CASSGRFGTSYEQYF. The CDR3 region has the DNA TGTGCCAGCAGTGGACGATTCGGTACCTCCTACGAGCAGTACTTC. The V and J genes are TRBV2 and TRBJ2-7; D is undetermined. Germline V gene data show CDR1 as SNHLY and CDR2 as FYNNEI. The CDR3 sequence is 15 residues long. The V gene lost 4 bases and the J gene lost 0 bases, with 13 bases spanning the gap.

This clone was detected only once. For the CDR3, the DNA is TGCGCCAGCAGCTTGGAGTCTGTTGGCACAGATACGCAGTATTTT. This encodes CASSLESVGTDTQYF. J is TRBJ2-3 and V is TRBV5-1; D uncertain. Trimming shortened V by 0 bases and J by 1 base, and 9 bases separated the two germline ends. Germline lookup yields CDR1 SGHRS and CDR2 YFSETQ. The CDR3 has 15 amino acids.

V usage is TRBV28 and J usage is TRBJ2-3; D perhaps matches TRBD2 (6 bases). The V gene's germline CDR1 is MDHEN and CDR2 SYDVKM. V gave up 3 bases and J gave up 3 bases, with 10 bases separating them. This CDR3 comprises 14 residues. CDR3 DNA: TGTGCCAGCAGTTTTGTCCTAGCGACAGATACGCAGTATTTT. It codes for CASSFVLATDTQYF.

The V gene is TRBV19, the J gene TRBJ1-1; tentatively, D is TRBD1 (6 bases). With 10 bases removed from V and 4 bases from J, the gap between germline ends came to 16 bases. The germline V gene has CDR1 LNHDA and CDR2 SQIVND (reference sequence). The CDR3 is 13 residues long. CDR3 sequence reads: CATHNRESTEAFF. The CDR3 DNA reads TGTGCCACCCACAACAGGGAGAGCACTGAAGCTTTCTTT.

The chain combines TRBV7-6 with TRBJ2-5, with 10 bases lining up with TRBD2. Germline V lookup: CDR1 SGHVS, CDR2 FNYEAQ. The CDR3 contains 15 residues. After removal of 4 bases from V and 5 bases from J, the junction contained 7 bases not matched to a gene. As DNA, the CDR3 is TGTGCCAGCAGCTCTACTAGCGGGAATCGCGAGACCCAGTACTTC. Residues: CASSSTSGNRETQYF.

V is TRBV18 and J is TRBJ2-3; D is unresolved. Trimming shortened V by 1 base and J by 2 bases, and 10 bases separated the two germline ends. Germline CDR1 and CDR2: KGHSH and LQKENI. The CDR3 sequence is 15 residues long. CDR3 region: CASSPLPGFTDTQYF. The CDR3 DNA follows: TGTGCCAGCTCACCACTCCCTGGGTTCACAGATACGCAGTATTTT.